The rows below give T cell receptor beta chains drawn from one sample of a study of T cell responses to AZD1222 COVID-19 vaccine. Method: immunoSEQ multiplex PCR; TCRdb's copy keeps in-frame clones and lacks some. The profile shows 150,000 or so clones, roughly nine tenths of them singletons. Specimen: peripheral blood, collected 28 days after the second AZD1222 dose. Every receptor here comes from an adult who received the AZD1222 COVID-19 vaccine. The CDR3 runs from the conserved cysteine through the conserved F or W. A D gene is named only where the DNA matches it firmly. Size is omitted from some rows. Given values are once, few, many or a class for expanded clones.

J,D,size,V,DNA,CDR3
TRBJ2-2,TRBD2,NA,TRBV2,TGTGCCAGCAGGGGTCTAGCGGGAGGGCCCGGGGAGCTGTTTTTT,CASRGLAGGPGELFF
TRBJ1-1,NA,NA,TRBV11-3,TGTGCCAGCAGCTTAGATCGTGAGGGGGAAGCTTTCTTT,CASSLDREGEAFF
TRBJ1-6,NA,NA,TRBV5-1,TGCGCCAGCAGCTTGGCCGGGTCCTCCGGGTCACCCCTCCACTTT,CASSLAGSSGSPLHF
TRBJ1-3,TRBD1,NA,TRBV14,TGTGCCAGCAGCCAGTGGGACAGGGGCACTGGAAACACCATATATTTT,CASSQWDRGTGNTIYF
TRBJ1-5,NA,NA,TRBV5-1,TGCGCCAGCAGCTTGGGAGGGAGCAATCAGCCCCAGCATTTT,CASSLGGSNQPQHF
TRBJ1-6,TRBD1,NA,TRBV25-1,TGTGCCAGCAGTCTACAGGGGACTTCACCCCTCCACTTT,CASSLQGTSPLHF
TRBJ2-3,TRBD1,NA,TRBV5-4,TGTGCCAGCAGCTTGAACCAGGGGGTGCCAGATACGCAGTATTTT,CASSLNQGVPDTQYF
TRBJ1-2,NA,NA,TRBV30,TGTGCCTGGAGTGTACGGGGGCAGGGGAGTGGCTATGGCTACACCTTC,CAWSVRGQGSGYGYTF
TRBJ2-5,NA,NA,TRBV29-1,TGCAGCGTTACCAAAAATGGGCAGGGGGAGACCCAGTACTTC,CSVTKNGQGETQYF
TRBJ1-6,NA,NA,TRBV12-1,TGTGCCAGCAGCTTTGTAACCGCCTGGGGACATTCACCCCTCCACTTT,CASSFVTAWGHSPLHF
TRBJ2-2,NA,few,TRBV7-7,TGTGCCAGCAGCGGCGGGACAGCGAACACCGGGGAGCTGTTTTTT,CASSGGTANTGELFF
TRBJ2-5,NA,NA,TRBV19,TGTGCCACCAGGGACCGAGGTTTACAAGAGACCCAGTACTTC,CATRDRGLQETQYF
TRBJ2-7,TRBD1,once,TRBV18,TGTGCCAGCTCACCACCCCGGGACAGCTCCTACGAGCAGTACTTC,CASSPPRDSSYEQYF
TRBJ1-6,NA,NA,TRBV18,TGTGCCAGCTCACCTGTCAGCGTCATATCGCAAATCCTGGGGTCCTATAATTCACCCCTCCACTTT,CASSPVSVISQILGSYNSPLHF
TRBJ2-7,TRBD2,NA,TRBV7-8,TGTGCCAGCAGCTCATTACCGGGACTAGCGGGCGAGCAGTACTTC,CASSSLPGLAGEQYF
TRBJ1-5,NA,NA,TRBV3-1/TRBV3-2,TGTGCCAGCAGCTCGACGTCAGGGAAGACAGGTCAGCCCCAGCATTTT,CASSSTSGKTGQPQHF
TRBJ1-1,NA,once,TRBV4-1,TGCGCCAGCAGCCAAACCCTCCGGCGGGATCCTGAAGCTTTCTTT,CASSQTLRRDPEAFF
TRBJ2-7,TRBD1,NA,TRBV5-1,TGCGCCAGCAGCCCGGGGAGGGACAGGGTGTCCGAGCAGTACTTC,CASSPGRDRVSEQYF